This paragraph covers one TCR beta chain sequence. Its matching antigen is unknown. Other DNA sequences within the sample encode an identical CDR3. This sample was included in a study of cytomegalovirus exposure and HLA in healthy donors. Study information: Within the Caucasian-associated ancestry cluster were under 85% of the roughly 400 genotyped donors. Study conclusions and caveats: Immune exposure data for these donors was limited to CMV serostatus. Sequencing depth across donors, presence/absence analyses assumed, was roughly uniform.

Researchers ran the PCR with 60 Vbeta and 13 Jbeta primers. The method was immunoSEQ multiplex PCR; TCRdb's version includes in-frame clones alone and lacks a portion of them. This table has more than 150,000 clones, about 77% appearing once. The CDR3 runs 11 residues. The germline CDR1 and CDR2 sequences are SGHAT and FQNNGV. Sequencing was performed on PBMCs. The sequence derives from a woman in her thirties in good health and CMV-seropositive. This chain uses TRBV11-2 with TRBJ2-5, with unresolved D. The J call could be wrong; TRBJ2-7 is a better fit for the DNA end. The CDR3 reads CASSPRYEQYF. CDR3 coding DNA: TGTGCCAGCAGCCCACGCTACGAGCAGTACTTC.